These T cell receptor beta chains were read from a single sample in a study of T-cell memory formation after mild COVID-19. TCRdb used MiXCR to reprocess the 5' RACE reads, holding one entry per CDR3 protein. Of 350,000 to 500,000 distinct CDR3 sequences in the sample, approximately 20% were seen once. Material for sequencing was PBMCs or a T cell subset sorted from them (not recorded which). These receptors originate from an adult woman who had mild COVID-19 (a few samples of this study predate the infection). Cell type and time point are not known. Both conserved end residues are part of each CDR3. A D gene is named only where the DNA matches it firmly. The size entry is marked missing in some rows and otherwise reads once, few, many or a size class.

>TRBV5-4|TRBJ2-2|few|-
CASSYQGGPGELFF
TGTGCCAGCAGCTATCAGGGGGGTCCCGGGGAGCTGTTTTTT
>TRBV12-3/TRBV12-4|TRBJ1-5|few|TRBD1
CASSPPGQGASQPQHF
TGTGCCAGCAGTCCGCCGGGACAGGGGGCAAGTCAGCCCCAGCATTTT
>TRBV6-2/TRBV6-3|TRBJ1-5|few|-
CASSDRSIGPQHF
TGTGCCAGCAGTGACAGGTCTATAGGGCCCCAGCATTTT
>TRBV6-5|TRBJ1-6|-|TRBD1
CASKPVTGVSPLHF
TGTGCCAGCAAGCCGGTCACAGGGGTATCACCCCTCCACTTT
>TRBV24-1|TRBJ2-1|-|TRBD2
CATSDFSGGTDEQFF
TGTGCCACCAGTGATTTTTCGGGGGGGACGGATGAGCAGTTCTTC
>TRBV20-1|TRBJ1-5|few|-
CSASPGHKQPQHF
TGCAGTGCTAGTCCGGGACACAAACAGCCCCAGCATTTT
>TRBV25-1|TRBJ2-7|many|-
CASSESGGGGYEQYF
TGTGCCAGCAGTGAATCAGGAGGTGGGGGCTACGAGCAGTACTTC
>TRBV7-6|TRBJ2-3|few|-
CASSPQPRTDTQYF
TGTGCCAGCAGCCCCCAACCGAGGACAGATACGCAGTATTTT
>TRBV28|TRBJ2-7|-|-
CASSGLSRRPHEQYF
TGTGCCAGCAGTGGTCTTTCCCGCCGTCCCCACGAGCAGTACTTC
>TRBV20-1|TRBJ2-5|many|TRBD2
CSARSPGLAGTQETQYF
TGCAGTGCTAGATCCCCGGGACTAGCGGGGACCCAAGAGACCCAGTACTTC
>TRBV20-1|TRBJ2-7|few|TRBD1
CSARDLDRAGEQYF
TGCAGTGCTAGAGACCTGGACAGGGCGGGAGAGCAGTACTTC
>TRBV11-2|TRBJ1-2|-|-
CASSPLGGDYGYTF
TGTGCCAGCAGCCCGCTAGGGGGGGACTATGGCTACACCTTC
>TRBV19|TRBJ2-5|-|-
CASSPSGRTQYF
TGTGCCAGTAGTCCCAGCGGTAGGACCCAGTACTTC
>TRBV28|TRBJ2-7|few|TRBD1
CASRGQGRVSEQYF
TGTGCCAGCCGAGGACAGGGAAGGGTCTCCGAGCAGTACTTC
>TRBV19|TRBJ2-7|few|-
CASSIRGAQDEQYF
TGTGCCAGTAGTATTCGTGGGGCGCAGGACGAGCAGTACTTC
>TRBV7-9|TRBJ2-1|-|-
CASSLWREQFF
TGTGCCAGCAGCTTATGGAGGGAGCAGTTCTTC
>TRBV15|TRBJ2-1|-|-
CATSRGASGHYNEQFF
TGTGCCACCAGCAGAGGTGCGAGCGGGCACTACAATGAGCAGTTCTTC
>TRBV5-6|TRBJ2-1|-|TRBD2
CASSSKPGGSYNEQFF
TGTGCCAGCAGCTCTAAGCCGGGAGGATCCTACAATGAGCAGTTCTTC
>TRBV5-1|TRBJ2-1|few|-
CASSLGDPRSEQFF
TGCGCCAGCAGCTTGGGCGACCCGCGCAGTGAGCAGTTCTTC
>TRBV9|TRBJ1-1|-|-
CASSVGDLRRGTEAFF
TGTGCCAGCAGCGTGGGGGACCTACGACGGGGCACTGAAGCTTTCTTT
>TRBV5-5|TRBJ2-7|few|TRBD1
CASSIPGQGIGEQYF
TGTGCCAGCAGCATTCCGGGACAGGGGATTGGCGAGCAGTACTTC
>TRBV19|TRBJ2-1|few|-
CASSIGGEPYNEQFF
TGTGCCAGTAGTATCGGCGGGGAACCCTACAATGAGCAGTTCTTC
>TRBV6-6|TRBJ2-5|few|TRBD2
CASSWRLAEDLQETQYF
TGTGCCAGCAGTTGGAGACTAGCGGAGGACCTCCAAGAGACCCAGTACTTC
>TRBV5-1|TRBJ1-1|many|-
CASSTGSTTEAFF
TGCGCCAGCTCGACCGGATCGACCACTGAAGCTTTCTTT
>TRBV7-2|TRBJ2-7|many|-
CASSLHGGSGEQYF
TGTGCCAGCAGCTTACACGGCGGGTCCGGCGAGCAGTACTTC
>TRBV2|TRBJ1-6|few|TRBD1
CASRGQGVNSPLHF
TGTGCCAGCAGGGGACAGGGGGTAAATTCACCCCTCCACTTT
>TRBV27|TRBJ2-1|-|-
CASSTSWENEQFF
TGTGCCAGCAGTACTTCCTGGGAGAATGAGCAGTTCTTC
>TRBV30|TRBJ1-1|-|-
CAWTSGAAEAFF
TGTGCCTGGACCTCAGGGGCAGCTGAAGCTTTCTTT
>TRBV9|TRBJ1-3|-|-
CASSVAQGGRSGNTIYF
TGTGCCAGCAGCGTAGCTCAGGGCGGCCGCTCTGGAAACACCATATATTTT
>TRBV25-1|TRBJ1-5|many|-
CASSGQGVQPQHF
TGTGCCAGCAGTGGGCAGGGTGTTCAGCCCCAGCATTTT
>TRBV5-1|TRBJ1-2|-|TRBD1
CASSSVSGTGDYGYTF
TGCGCCAGCAGCTCGGTGTCCGGGACAGGGGATTATGGCTACACCTTC
>TRBV20-1|TRBJ1-6|-|-
CSATAVVGSYNSPLHF
TGCAGTGCTACCGCAGTTGTTGGCTCCTATAATTCACCCCTCCACTTT
>TRBV4-3|TRBJ2-7|-|-
CASSQDRVYEQYF
TGCGCCAGCAGCCAAGACAGGGTTTACGAGCAGTACTTC
>TRBV15|TRBJ2-5|many|-
CAAGRGGETQYF
TGTGCCGCGGGACGGGGCGGAGAGACCCAGTACTTC
>TRBV6-1|TRBJ1-1|few|-
CASSEWGANTEAFF
TGTGCCAGCAGTGAATGGGGGGCGAATACTGAAGCTTTCTTT
>TRBV11-3|TRBJ1-1|few|TRBD1
CASSLEGTGNPTEAFF
TGTGCCAGCAGCTTAGAAGGGACAGGGAACCCCACTGAAGCTTTCTTT
>TRBV24-1|TRBJ2-2|-|TRBD2
CATSGPGGRAGELFF
TGTGCCACCAGTGGTCCGGGGGGTCGCGCCGGGGAGCTGTTTTTT
>TRBV18|TRBJ2-1|many|-
CASSPRTRTDEQFF
TGTGCCAGCTCACCCCGGACAAGGACCGATGAGCAGTTCTTC
>TRBV15|TRBJ2-7|few|-
CATSTSVISSYEQYF
TGTGCCACCAGCACCTCCGTAATCAGCTCCTACGAGCAGTACTTC
>TRBV7-9|TRBJ2-7|few|TRBD1
CASSLDRGHYEQYF
TGTGCCAGCAGCCTCGACAGGGGGCACTACGAGCAGTACTTC
>TRBV6-5|TRBJ2-5|-|-
CASSLIDQGETQYF
TGTGCCAGCAGTCTTATTGATCAGGGGGAGACCCAGTACTTC
>TRBV27|TRBJ2-3|-|-
CASSGTGRGFSRVSTDTQYF
TGTGCCAGCAGCGGAACAGGGAGGGGGTTTAGTCGGGTGAGCACAGATACGCAGTATTTT
>TRBV2|TRBJ2-2|few|-
CATQPQGMIGELFF
TGTGCCACCCAACCCCAGGGAATGATTGGGGAGCTGTTTTTT
>TRBV5-1|TRBJ2-1|-|TRBD2
CASSLSREGNEQFF
TGCGCCAGCAGCTTATCACGGGAGGGCAATGAGCAGTTCTTC
>TRBV10-3|TRBJ1-2|few|TRBD1
CAISESGQGSNGYTF
TGTGCCATCAGTGAGTCCGGACAGGGGAGCAATGGCTACACCTTC
>TRBV12-3/TRBV12-4|TRBJ1-3|-|TRBD1
CASSWDRAVGNTIYF
TGTGCCAGCAGTTGGGACAGGGCAGTCGGAAACACCATATATTTT
>TRBV7-2|TRBJ2-1|few|-
CASSPPGLLYNEQFF
TGTGCCAGCAGCCCCCCGGGACTTCTTTACAATGAGCAGTTCTTC
>TRBV5-1|TRBJ2-5|few|-
CASSPGGAGTEETQYF
TGCGCCAGCAGCCCTGGAGGTGCAGGTACTGAAGAGACCCAGTACTTC
>TRBV2|TRBJ2-2|-|TRBD2
CATSGGNTGELFF
TGTGCCACTAGCGGGGGAAACACCGGGGAGCTGTTTTTT
>TRBV5-4|TRBJ2-1|few|-
CASRLESSNEQFF
TGTGCCAGCAGATTGGAATCTAGCAATGAGCAGTTCTTC
>TRBV7-9|TRBJ1-4|-|-
CASSTPLGLSGGNEKLFF
TGTGCCAGCAGCACTCCCTTGGGGCTCTCCGGGGGTAATGAAAAACTGTTTTTT
>TRBV5-1|TRBJ1-1|few|-
CASSFSINLQGNTEAFF
TGCGCCAGCAGCTTCTCCATCAACTTACAGGGGAACACTGAAGCTTTCTTT
>TRBV29-1|TRBJ2-1|many|-
CSVVRRTYNEQFF
TGCAGCGTTGTCCGGCGGACCTACAATGAGCAGTTCTTC
>TRBV7-2|TRBJ1-1|-|-
CASSWGQRGEAFF
TGTGCCAGCAGTTGGGGACAACGGGGGGAAGCTTTCTTT
>TRBV12-3/TRBV12-4|TRBJ1-1|-|TRBD1
CASNLQGGNTEAFF
TGTGCCAGCAACCTACAGGGGGGGAACACTGAAGCTTTCTTT
>TRBV7-9|TRBJ2-7|-|-
CASTISGLQYEQYF
TGTGCCAGCACCATAAGCGGACTCCAGTACGAGCAGTACTTC
>TRBV7-9|TRBJ1-1|few|TRBD1
CASSLDPGQGAVNTEAFF
TGTGCCAGCAGCTTAGACCCGGGACAGGGGGCGGTGAACACTGAAGCTTTCTTT
>TRBV29-1|TRBJ2-3|-|-
CSVEGRTTDTQYF
TGCAGCGTTGAAGGCAGGACCACAGATACGCAGTATTTT
>TRBV20-1|TRBJ2-2|many|TRBD2
CSASIAGAGELFF
TGCAGTGCTAGCATAGCGGGAGCCGGGGAGCTGTTTTTT